This T cell receptor (beta chain) was captured in a study of identical twins. Study-level points and caveats: The conclusions drew on cross-sectional statistical analysis instead of tracking the same donors.

Healthy Caucasians, and only they, were the donors. This clonotype was counted between two and nine times. Its antigen is as yet unknown. TCRdb analysed the 5' RACE reads with MiXCR anew, one entry per CDR3 protein. The profile shows roughly 290,000 distinct CDR3 sequences, roughly 8.6% of them singletons. V lost 5 bases and J 9 bases, leaving 26 bases between the germline ends. This CDR3 region has 17 residues. CDR1 and CDR2 from the germline V gene are KGHSH and LQKENI. The same specimen was also included in a second study, on yellow fever vaccine responses in identical twins.

The rearrangement links TRBV18 to TRBJ2-1; no definite D call. The receptor's source is a woman between 18 and 29 years old in good health. The material sequenced was CD8+ T cells sorted from blood. The CDR3 DNA reads as TGTGCCAGCTCATCGGCCCGGAAGGGTCTTGGGTTGTGTGAGCAGTTCTTC. It codes for CASSSARKGLGLCEQFF.